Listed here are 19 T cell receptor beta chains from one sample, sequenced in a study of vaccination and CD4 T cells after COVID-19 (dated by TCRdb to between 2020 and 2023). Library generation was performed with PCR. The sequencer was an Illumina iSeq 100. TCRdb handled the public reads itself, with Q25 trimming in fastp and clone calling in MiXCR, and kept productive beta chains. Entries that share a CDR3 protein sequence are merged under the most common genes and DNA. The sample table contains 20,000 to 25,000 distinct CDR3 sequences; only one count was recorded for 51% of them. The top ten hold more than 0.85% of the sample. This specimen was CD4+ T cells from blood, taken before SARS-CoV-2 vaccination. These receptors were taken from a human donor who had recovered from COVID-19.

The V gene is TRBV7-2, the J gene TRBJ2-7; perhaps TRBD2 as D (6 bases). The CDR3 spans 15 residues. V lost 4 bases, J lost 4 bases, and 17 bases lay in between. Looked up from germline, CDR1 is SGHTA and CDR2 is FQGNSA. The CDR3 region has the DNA TGTGCCAGCAGCTCCACCGGGACGGAGGGTTACGAGCAGTACTTC. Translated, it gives CASSSTGTEGYEQYF.

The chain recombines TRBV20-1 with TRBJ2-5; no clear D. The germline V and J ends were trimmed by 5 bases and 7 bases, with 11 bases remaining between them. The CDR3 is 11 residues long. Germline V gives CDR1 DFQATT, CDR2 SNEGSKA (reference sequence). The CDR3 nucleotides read TGCAGTGCTGGGTCGAAAGTGACCCAGTACTTC. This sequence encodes CSAGSKVTQYF.

CDR3: CSARDSPMSIRDTQYF. The CDR3 coding sequence is TGCAGTGCTAGAGACAGTCCCATGTCGATTAGAGATACGCAGTATTTT. The chain recombines TRBV20-1 with TRBJ2-3; no firm D call. The CDR3 is 16 residues long. Germline values: CDR1 DFQATT, CDR2 SNEGSKA (reference sequence). The V end lost 0 bases, the J end lost 5 bases, and 18 bases lay between the germline ends.

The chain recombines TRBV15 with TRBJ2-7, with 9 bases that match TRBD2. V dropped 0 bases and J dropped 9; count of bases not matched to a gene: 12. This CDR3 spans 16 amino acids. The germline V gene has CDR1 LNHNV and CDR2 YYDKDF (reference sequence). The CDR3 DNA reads TGTGCCACCAGCAGAGATTTGTCGAGCGGGAGGTCAGTGCAGTACTTC. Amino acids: CATSRDLSSGRSVQYF. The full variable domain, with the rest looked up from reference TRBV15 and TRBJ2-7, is DAMVIQNPRYQVTQFGKPVTLSCSQTLNHNVMYWYQQKSSQAPKLLFHYYDKDFNNEADTPDNFQSRRPNTSFCFLDIRSPGLGDTAMYLCATSRDLSSGRSVQYFGPGTRLTVT.

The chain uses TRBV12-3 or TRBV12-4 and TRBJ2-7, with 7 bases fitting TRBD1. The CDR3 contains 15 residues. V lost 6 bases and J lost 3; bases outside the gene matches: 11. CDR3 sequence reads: CASSPTGTVHYEQYF. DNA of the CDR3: TGTGCCAGCAGCCCAACCGGGACAGTTCACTACGAGCAGTACTTC.

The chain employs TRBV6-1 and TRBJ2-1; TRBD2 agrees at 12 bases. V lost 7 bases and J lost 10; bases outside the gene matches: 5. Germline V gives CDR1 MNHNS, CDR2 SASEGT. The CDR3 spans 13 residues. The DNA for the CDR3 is TGTGCCAGCACCGGACTAGCGGGGTTAGAGCAGTTCTTC. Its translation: CASTGLAGLEQFF.

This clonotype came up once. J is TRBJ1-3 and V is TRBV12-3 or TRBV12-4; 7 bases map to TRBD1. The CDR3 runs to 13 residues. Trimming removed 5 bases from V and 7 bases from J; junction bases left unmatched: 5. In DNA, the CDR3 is TGTGCCAGCAGTGCCTCGACAGGGAACACCATATATTTT. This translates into CASSASTGNTIYF.

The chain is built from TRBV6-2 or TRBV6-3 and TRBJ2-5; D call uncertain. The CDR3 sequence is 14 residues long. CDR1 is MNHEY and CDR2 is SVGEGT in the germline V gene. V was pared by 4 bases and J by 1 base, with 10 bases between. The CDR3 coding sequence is TGTGCCAGCAGTTCATTTACCCCCCAAGAGACCCAGTACTTC. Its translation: CASSSFTPQETQYF.

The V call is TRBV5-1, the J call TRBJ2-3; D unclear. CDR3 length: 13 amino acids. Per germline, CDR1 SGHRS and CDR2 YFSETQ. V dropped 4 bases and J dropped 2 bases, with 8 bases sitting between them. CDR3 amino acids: CASSLLLTDTQYF. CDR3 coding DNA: TGCGCCAGCAGCCTTCTCCTCACAGATACGCAGTATTTT.

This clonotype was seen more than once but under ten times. Here the CDR3 DNA reads TGTGCCAGCAGCAACCACCTTGAAACTGAAGCTTTCTTT. Its translation is CASSNHLETEAFF. The rearrangement links TRBV7-9 to TRBJ1-1; D not certain. Trimming took off 5 bases at V and 5 bases at J, with 12 bases between the two ends. Germline assignment: CDR1 SEHNR and CDR2 FQNEAQ (reference sequence). The CDR3 has 13 amino acids.

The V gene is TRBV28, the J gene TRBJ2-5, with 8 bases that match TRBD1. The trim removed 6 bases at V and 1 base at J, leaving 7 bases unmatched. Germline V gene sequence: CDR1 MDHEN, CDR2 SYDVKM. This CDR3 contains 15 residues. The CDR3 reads CASSRNRGFQETQYF. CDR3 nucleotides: TGTGCCAGCAGCCGAAACAGGGGGTTCCAAGAGACCCAGTACTTC.

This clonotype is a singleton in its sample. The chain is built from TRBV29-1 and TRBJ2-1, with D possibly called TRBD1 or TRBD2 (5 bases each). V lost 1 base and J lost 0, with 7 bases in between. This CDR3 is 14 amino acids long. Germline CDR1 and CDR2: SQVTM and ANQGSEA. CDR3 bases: TGCAGCGTTGAAGGGGACCCCTCCTACAATGAGCAGTTCTTC. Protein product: CSVEGDPSYNEQFF.

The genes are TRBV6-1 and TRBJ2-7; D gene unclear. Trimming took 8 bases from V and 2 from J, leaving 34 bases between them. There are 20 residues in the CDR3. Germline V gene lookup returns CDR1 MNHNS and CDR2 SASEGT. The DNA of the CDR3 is TGTGCCAGCGGTAATTGGGTCCGGCCAGCCCTTCAAACCACCACCTACGAGCAGTACTTC. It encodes CASGNWVRPALQTTTYEQYF.

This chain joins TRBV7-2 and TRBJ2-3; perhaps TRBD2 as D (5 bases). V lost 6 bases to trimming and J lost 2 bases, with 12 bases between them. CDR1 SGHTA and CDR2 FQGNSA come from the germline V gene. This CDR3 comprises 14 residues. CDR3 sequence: CASREAVVTDTQYF. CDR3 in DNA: TGTGCCAGCAGGGAGGCCGTAGTCACAGATACGCAGTATTTT.

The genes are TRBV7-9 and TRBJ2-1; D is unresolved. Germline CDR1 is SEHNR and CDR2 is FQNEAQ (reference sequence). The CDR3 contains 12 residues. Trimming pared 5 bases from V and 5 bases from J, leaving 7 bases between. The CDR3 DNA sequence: TGTGCCAGCAGCCCCCGGGACAATGAGCAGTTCTTC. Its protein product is CASSPRDNEQFF. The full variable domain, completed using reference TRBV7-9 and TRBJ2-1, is DTGVSQNPRHKITKRGQNVTFRCDPISEHNRLYWYRQTLGQGPEFLTYFQNEAQLEKSRLLSDRFSAERPKGSFSTLEIQRTEQGDSAMYLCASSPRDNEQFFGPGTRLTVL.

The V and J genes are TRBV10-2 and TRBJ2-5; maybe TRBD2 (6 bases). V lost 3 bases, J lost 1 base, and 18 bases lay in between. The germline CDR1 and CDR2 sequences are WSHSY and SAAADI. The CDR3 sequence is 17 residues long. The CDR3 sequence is CASSDMGGGAPQETQYF. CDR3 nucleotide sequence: TGCGCCAGCAGTGATATGGGCGGAGGGGCCCCCCAAGAGACCCAGTACTTC.

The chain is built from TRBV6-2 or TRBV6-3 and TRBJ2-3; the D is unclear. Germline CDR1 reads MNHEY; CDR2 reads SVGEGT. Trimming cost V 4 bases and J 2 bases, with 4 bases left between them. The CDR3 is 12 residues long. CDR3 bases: TGTGCCAGCAGTTGGACCACAGATACGCAGTATTTT. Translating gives CASSWTTDTQYF.

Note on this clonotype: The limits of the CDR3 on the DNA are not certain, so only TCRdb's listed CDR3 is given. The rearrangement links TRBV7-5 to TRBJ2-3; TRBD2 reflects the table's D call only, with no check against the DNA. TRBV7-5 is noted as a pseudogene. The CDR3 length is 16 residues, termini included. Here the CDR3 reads CISVSEEAGDTDTQYF.

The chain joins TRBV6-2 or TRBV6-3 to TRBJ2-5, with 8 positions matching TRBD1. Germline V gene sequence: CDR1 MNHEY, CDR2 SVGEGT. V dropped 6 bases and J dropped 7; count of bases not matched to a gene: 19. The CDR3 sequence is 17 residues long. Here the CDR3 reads CASSPYRGKSALGTQYF. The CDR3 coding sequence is TGTGCCAGCAGCCCTTACAGGGGGAAGTCCGCCTTAGGGACCCAGTACTTC.